This T cell receptor (beta chain) was recovered during a study of cytomegalovirus exposure and HLA in healthy donors. The J segment lost 5 bases and the V segment lost 3 bases, leaving 3 bases of the junction unmatched. CDR1 is KGHSH, CDR2 LQKENI, per germline. The CDR3 loop spans 13 amino acids. Only a few counts were recorded for this clone. With 60 Vbeta and 13 Jbeta primers, the PCR was carried out. The assay was immunoSEQ multiplex PCR, and TCRdb's table has in-frame clones only and misses some. Found here are more than 85,000 clones, over 65% of them singletons; the top ten hold around 8.5%. This chain uses TRBV18 with TRBJ1-1, with 7 bases identical to TRBD1. The source of this sequence is a man between 35 and 55 years old in good health and CMV-seropositive. Sequenced: PBMCs. The CDR3 spells CASSPGQETEAFF. In nucleotides, the CDR3 is TGTGCCAGCTCACCTGGACAGGAAACTGAAGCTTTCTTT.